The 26 T cell receptor beta chains below were found in one sample sequenced in a study of CD4 T cell repertoires in COVID-19. Only in-frame clones appear in the TCRdb table, and some are missing; sequencing was by immunoSEQ multiplex PCR. Found here are 60,000 to 90,000 clones, under 90% of them singletons; the top ten hold approximately 0.55%. The specimen was CD4+ T cells from peripheral blood, collected after recovery from COVID-19. All receptors derive from a human donor who had COVID-19.

The V call is TRBV28, the J call TRBJ1-4; D might be TRBD1 (6 bases). The V and J ends lost 6 bases and 2 bases respectively, with 10 bases between them. CDR1 is MDHEN and CDR2 is SYDVKM in the germline V gene. This CDR3 comprises 14 residues. In DNA form, the CDR3 reads TGTGCCAGCAGAACAGGGAACACTAATGAAAAACTGTTTTTT. It encodes CASRTGNTNEKLFF.

V and J are TRBV2 and TRBJ2-6, with D possibly TRBD1 on 6 matching bases. Germline CDR1 is SNHLY and CDR2 is FYNNEI. The V end lost 5 bases, the J end lost 0 bases, and 23 bases lay between the germline ends. The CDR3 runs 20 residues. The CDR3 loop reads CASSWGVIGTKTSGANVLTF. For the CDR3, the DNA is TGTGCCAGCAGTTGGGGAGTGATAGGGACAAAAACCTCTGGGGCCAACGTCCTGACTTTC.

The rearrangement links TRBV27 to TRBJ1-2; no firm D call. Germline V gene lookup returns CDR1 MNHEY and CDR2 SMNVEV (reference sequence). The V and J ends lost 4 bases and 4 bases respectively, with 22 bases between them. CDR3 length: 17 amino acids. Written as DNA, the CDR3 is TGTGCCAGCAGTTCCGGGGTCTTGAATCCTCCAGGCTATGGCTACACCTTC. Translated, it gives CASSSGVLNPPGYGYTF.

The genes are TRBV10-3 and TRBJ2-3; TRBD2 aligns across 7 bases. Germline CDR1 reads ENHRY; CDR2 reads SYGVKD. The CDR3 contains 14 residues. J was trimmed by 3 bases and V by 8 bases; bases with no gene match: 8. For the CDR3, the DNA is TGTGCCATCGCGCCCGGACTAGAAACAGATACGCAGTATTTT. Translating gives CAIAPGLETDTQYF.

This chain links TRBV5-1 with TRBJ2-2; 12 bases are a match to TRBD2. The V gene end was trimmed by 0 bases and the J gene end by 1 base; junction bases not matched to a gene: 4. CDR3 length equals 18 residues. Looked up from germline, CDR1 is SGHRS and CDR2 is YFSETQ. As DNA, the CDR3 is TGCGCCAGCAGCTTGGAACTAGCGGGGGGCCAGAACACCGGGGAGCTGTTTTTT. Amino acids: CASSLELAGGQNTGELFF.

This chain joins TRBV10-3 and TRBJ1-2; no clear D gene. The CDR3 totals 13 residues. Germline V gene lookup returns CDR1 ENHRY and CDR2 SYGVKD. V was clipped by 10 bases and J by 7 bases, with 19 bases between them. The CDR3 DNA reads TGTGCCACCGCCCAAGGCGGTTGGGGTGGCTACACCTTC. It translates to CATAQGGWGGYTF.

The rearrangement joins TRBV5-3 to TRBJ1-1; 10 bases map to TRBD1. Being an ORF, TRBV5-3 has a function that is uncertain. With V trimmed by 3 bases and J by 6 bases, 5 bases remained unmatched. The CDR3 runs 14 residues. CDR3 amino acids: CARSYKDRGAEAFF. As DNA, the CDR3 is TGTGCCAGAAGCTACAAGGACAGGGGGGCTGAAGCTTTCTTT.

This clone was found once. The V and J genes are TRBV30 and TRBJ2-7; tentative D call: TRBD1 (5 bases). Between the trimmed V and J ends, which lost 0 bases and 6 bases, there was a span of 6 bases. Germline assignment: CDR1 GTSNPN and CDR2 SVGIG (reference sequence). The CDR3 runs to 11 residues. The CDR3 DNA follows: TGTGCCTGGAGTGTGACAGTCGAGCAGTACTTC. Translating it yields CAWSVTVEQYF.

This chain uses TRBV29-1 with TRBJ2-2; the D is unclear. V was pared by 8 bases and J by 5 bases, with 6 bases between. This CDR3 has 10 residues. CDR1 and CDR2 from the germline V gene are SQVTM and ANQGSEA. CDR3: CSPETGELFF. The CDR3 nucleotides read TGCAGCCCAGAGACCGGGGAGCTGTTTTTT.

J is TRBJ2-2 and V is TRBV5-5; 7 nucleotides align to TRBD2. This CDR3 spans 14 amino acids. From germline, CDR1 is SGHKS and CDR2 YYEKEE (reference sequence). Trimming at V came to 5 bases and at J to 2 bases, leaving 3 bases not matched to a gene. The CDR3 loop is CASRIAGNTGELFF. The DNA for the CDR3 is TGTGCCAGCAGGATAGCGGGCAACACCGGGGAGCTGTTTTTT.

The genes are TRBV14 and TRBJ1-2, with D perhaps matching TRBD1 (6 bases). This CDR3 region has 13 residues. Trimming stripped 7 bases from V and 4 bases from J, with 13 bases between. CDR1 is SGHDN, CDR2 FVKESK, per germline. DNA of the CDR3: TGTGCCAGCAATGAGGGGGTCGGCTATGGCTACACCTTC. Its protein is CASNEGVGYGYTF.

The chain couples TRBV5-1 to TRBJ2-1, with TRBD2 as a possible D gene (6 bases). Trimming pared 8 bases from V and 6 bases from J, leaving 21 bases between. Looked up from germline, CDR1 is SGHRS and CDR2 is YFSETQ. The CDR3 contains 15 residues. In nucleotides, the CDR3 is TGCGCCAGTCGCCCAAGACTAGTGGGAGGCAATGAGCAGTTCTTC. It is translated as CASRPRLVGGNEQFF.

The chain uses TRBV14 and TRBJ2-7, with D maybe TRBD1 (6 bases). The germline V gene has CDR1 SGHDN and CDR2 FVKESK. V was clipped by 0 bases and J by 3 bases, with 21 bases between them. The CDR3 loop spans 18 amino acids. Written as DNA, the CDR3 is TGTGCCAGCAGCCAAGATCCAAGAACAGGGAGAACTAGCTACGAGCAGTACTTC. It is translated as CASSQDPRTGRTSYEQYF.

The V gene is TRBV24-1, the J gene TRBJ2-1; the D call may be TRBD1 or TRBD2 (5 bases each). Trimming removed 4 bases from V and 5 bases from J, with 17 bases in between. The CDR3 has 16 amino acids. Germline V gene lookup returns CDR1 KGHDR and CDR2 SFDVKD. The CDR3 is CATSDSGTRVDNEQFF. In DNA form, the CDR3 reads TGTGCCACCAGTGACTCCGGGACGCGGGTCGACAATGAGCAGTTCTTC.

As for this clone: The same CDR3 also results from other DNA sequences found in this sample. The J gene is TRBJ2-7, the V gene TRBV10-1; D not certain. Germline loops: CDR1 WNHNN, CDR2 SYGVQD (reference sequence). V shed 0 bases and J shed 3 bases, with 12 bases lying between them. CDR3 length: 15 residues. The CDR3 region has the DNA TGCGCCAGCAGTGAGTCACTGGTGGTAGGCTACGAGCAGTACTTC. The encoded protein is CASSESLVVGYEQYF.

The sample holds a few counts of this clone. The chain links TRBV5-1 to TRBJ1-6; D is unresolved. The length of the CDR3 is 17 residues. V lost 0 bases and J lost 7, with 17 bases in between. Germline loops: CDR1 SGHRS, CDR2 YFSETQ. The CDR3 loop reads CASSLESPGQPNSPLHF. The CDR3 coding sequence is TGCGCCAGCAGCTTGGAATCCCCAGGCCAACCGAATTCACCCCTCCACTTT.

The J gene is TRBJ1-3, the V gene TRBV6-5, with no clear D. Germline-derived CDR1 and CDR2 are MNHEY and SVGAGI. V gave up 7 bases and J gave up 7 bases, with 8 bases separating them. The CDR3 length is 11 residues. The CDR3 DNA sequence: TGTGCCAGCAAGAGTTGGAACACCATATATTTT. Protein sequence: CASKSWNTIYF.

Details on this clone: The DNA is omitted, as the CDR3 cannot be located on it reliably, and the CDR3 follows TCRdb's listing. The V gene is TRBV6-5, the J gene TRBJ1-1. The CDR3 length equals 13 residues, ends included. Germline-derived CDR1 and CDR2 are MNHEY and SVGAGI. CDR3 residues: CASSTSGNTEAFF.

The chain recombines TRBV9 with TRBJ1-1; a possible D gene is TRBD1 (5 bases). Germline lookup yields CDR1 SGDLS and CDR2 YYNGEE. Between the trimmed V and J ends, which lost 4 bases and 5 bases, there was a span of 12 bases. The length of the CDR3 is 13 residues. This CDR3 is CASSPRGLTEAFF. The CDR3 DNA is TGTGCCAGCAGCCCCCGGGGCCTTACTGAAGCTTTCTTT.

Only a few counts were recorded for this clone. This chain joins TRBV29-1 and TRBJ2-7; no definite D call. Trimming took 7 bases from V and 2 from J, leaving 12 bases between them. The CDR3 extends over 12 amino acids. Germline V gene lookup returns CDR1 SQVTM and CDR2 ANQGSEA. CDR3 bases: TGCAGCGCCTTGGGCCAAGCCTACGAGCAGTACTTC. It yields the protein CSALGQAYEQYF.

The chain links TRBV9 to TRBJ1-2; TRBD1 agrees at 7 bases. CDR3 length: 15 residues. Trimming removed 2 bases from V and 7 bases from J; junction bases left unmatched: 11. The germline V gene encodes CDR1 SGDLS and CDR2 YYNGEE. The CDR3 sequence: CASSVAGTEGSGYTF. The CDR3 DNA follows: TGTGCCAGCAGCGTGGCCGGGACAGAGGGTAGTGGCTACACCTTC.

The chain has TRBV7-2 and TRBJ2-3; D is perhaps TRBD1 (5 bases). V shed 5 bases and J shed 4 bases, with 16 bases lying between them. The CDR3 spans 15 residues. Per germline, CDR1 SGHTA and CDR2 FQGNSA. CDR3 region: CASSPAQGWADTQYF. As DNA, the CDR3 is TGTGCCAGCAGCCCTGCCCAGGGTTGGGCAGATACGCAGTATTTT.

This chain connects TRBV29-1 to TRBJ1-1, with 7 bases lining up with TRBD1. The CDR3 is 12 amino acids. The V segment lost 6 bases and the J segment 10 bases; nucleotides outside the gene matches: 11. Germline CDR1 is SQVTM and CDR2 is ANQGSEA. The CDR3: CSVDREREGAFF. CDR3 bases: TGCAGCGTCGACAGGGAAAGGGAGGGAGCTTTCTTT. Full variable domain (outside the CDR3, taken from reference TRBV29-1 and TRBJ1-1): SAVISQKPSRDICQRGTSLTIQCQVDSQVTMMFWYRQQPGQSLTLIATANQGSEATYESGFVIDKFPISRPNLTFSTLTVSNMSPEDSSIYLCSVDREREGAFFGQGTRLTVV.

V gene TRBV6-5 combines with J gene TRBJ1-4, with D tentatively TRBD1 (5 bases). The germline V and J ends were trimmed by 8 bases and 5 bases, with 15 bases remaining between them. CDR3 length equals 14 residues. From germline, CDR1 is MNHEY and CDR2 SVGAGI. The DNA for the CDR3 is TGTGCCAGCGGGGCGACACGTTTGAATGAAAAACTGTTTTTT. Translation: CASGATRLNEKLFF.

The chain carries TRBV28 and TRBJ2-3; possible D gene TRBD2, 6 bases. Germline CDR1 and CDR2: MDHEN and SYDVKM. Trimming stripped 4 bases from V and 1 base from J, with 12 bases between. The CDR3 length is 15 residues. As DNA, the CDR3 is TGTGCCAGCAGTTGGGGTAGCGGCCGCACAGATACGCAGTATTTT. It encodes CASSWGSGRTDTQYF.

V usage is TRBV11-2 and J usage is TRBJ2-7; D call uncertain. Germline V CDR1 and CDR2: SGHAT, FQNNGV. The CDR3 totals 13 residues. V lost 3 bases and J 1 base, leaving 7 bases between the germline ends. CDR3 nucleotides: TGTGCCAGCAGCTTGGACCTTTCCTACGAGCAGTACTTC. Residues: CASSLDLSYEQYF. Together with reference TRBV11-2 and TRBJ2-7, the CDR3 gives the full variable domain: EAGVAQSPRYKIIEKRQSVAFWCNPISGHATLYWYQQILGQGPKLLIQFQNNGVVDDSQLPKDRFSAERLKGVDSTLKIQPAKLEDSAVYLCASSLDLSYEQYFGPGTRLTVT.